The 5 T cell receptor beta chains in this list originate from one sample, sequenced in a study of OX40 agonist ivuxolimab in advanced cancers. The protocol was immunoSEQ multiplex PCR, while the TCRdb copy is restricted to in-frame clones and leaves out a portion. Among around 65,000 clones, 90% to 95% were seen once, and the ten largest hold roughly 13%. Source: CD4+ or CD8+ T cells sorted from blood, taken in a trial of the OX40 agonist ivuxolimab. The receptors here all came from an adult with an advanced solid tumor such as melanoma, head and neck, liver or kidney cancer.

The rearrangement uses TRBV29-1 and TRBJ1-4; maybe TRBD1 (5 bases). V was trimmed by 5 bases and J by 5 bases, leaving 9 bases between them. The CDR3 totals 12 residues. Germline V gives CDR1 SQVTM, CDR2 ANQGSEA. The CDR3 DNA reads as TGCAGCGTTCCGGGGGAGAATGAAAAACTGTTTTTT. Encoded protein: CSVPGENEKLFF. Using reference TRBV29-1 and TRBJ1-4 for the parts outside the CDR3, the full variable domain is SAVISQKPSRDICQRGTSLTIQCQVDSQVTMMFWYRQQPGQSLTLIATANQGSEATYESGFVIDKFPISRPNLTFSTLTVSNMSPEDSSIYLCSVPGENEKLFFGSGTQLSVL.

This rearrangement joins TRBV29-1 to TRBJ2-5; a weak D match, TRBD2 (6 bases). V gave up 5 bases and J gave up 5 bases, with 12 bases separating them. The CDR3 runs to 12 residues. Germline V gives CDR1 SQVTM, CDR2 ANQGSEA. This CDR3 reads CSVIYGGETQYF. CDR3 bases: TGCAGCGTTATTTATGGGGGGGAGACCCAGTACTTC.

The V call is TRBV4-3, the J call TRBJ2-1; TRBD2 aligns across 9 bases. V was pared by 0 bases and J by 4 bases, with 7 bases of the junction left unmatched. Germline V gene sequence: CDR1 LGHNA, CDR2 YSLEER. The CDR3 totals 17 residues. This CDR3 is CASSQDRAGGAYNEQFF. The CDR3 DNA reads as TGCGCCAGCAGCCAAGATCGGGCGGGAGGGGCTTACAATGAGCAGTTCTTC.

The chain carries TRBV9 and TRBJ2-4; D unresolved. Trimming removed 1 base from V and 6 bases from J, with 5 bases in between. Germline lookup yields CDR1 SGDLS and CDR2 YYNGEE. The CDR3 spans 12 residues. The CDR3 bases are TGTGCCAGCAGCGTACACGGAAACATTCAGTACTTC. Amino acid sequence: CASSVHGNIQYF.

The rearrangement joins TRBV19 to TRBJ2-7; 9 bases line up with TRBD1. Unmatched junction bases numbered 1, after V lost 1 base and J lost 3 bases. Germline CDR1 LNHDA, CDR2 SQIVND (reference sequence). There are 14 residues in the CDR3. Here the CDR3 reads CASSIGDRVYEQYF. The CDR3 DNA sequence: TGTGCCAGTAGTATAGGGGACAGGGTCTACGAGCAGTACTTC.